This TCR beta chain was recorded in a study of beta chain features in type 1 diabetes. About the research overall: In age, gender and cell yields, patients were similar to healthy donors.

The sequenced template was cDNA made from the entire isolated RNA. The data were produced by immunoSEQ multiplex PCR, yet TCRdb's version contains in-frame clones alone and is incomplete. The repertoire holds 550,000 to 850,000 clones, with 13% as singletons. Study conclusions and caveats: When Type 1 diabetes patients were examined, their TCRB CDR3s proved moderately but significantly shorter in all four CD4+ subsets. TCRB rearrangement may or may not be influenced by HLA type; here this remained unresolved. Over-representation of high TCR-expressing cells was a possible consequence of cDNA sequencing. Patients with type 1 diabetes carried fewer insertions and had more deletions at their VDJ junctions.

This clone occurred a few times. Its antigen is not identified. Germline V gene data show CDR1 as SGHDN and CDR2 as FVKESK. V was cut by 4 bases and J by 6 bases, with 13 bases left in between. There are 14 residues in the CDR3. The sample taken for sequencing was naive CD4+ T cells from blood. The V and J genes are TRBV14 and TRBJ2-1; no clear D gene. This TCR was sampled from a man aged 18 to 29 with type 1 diabetes. CDR3 coding DNA: TGTGCCAGCAGCCCCACCCTGGCGGTCAATGAGCAGTTCTTC. Translation gives CASSPTLAVNEQFF.